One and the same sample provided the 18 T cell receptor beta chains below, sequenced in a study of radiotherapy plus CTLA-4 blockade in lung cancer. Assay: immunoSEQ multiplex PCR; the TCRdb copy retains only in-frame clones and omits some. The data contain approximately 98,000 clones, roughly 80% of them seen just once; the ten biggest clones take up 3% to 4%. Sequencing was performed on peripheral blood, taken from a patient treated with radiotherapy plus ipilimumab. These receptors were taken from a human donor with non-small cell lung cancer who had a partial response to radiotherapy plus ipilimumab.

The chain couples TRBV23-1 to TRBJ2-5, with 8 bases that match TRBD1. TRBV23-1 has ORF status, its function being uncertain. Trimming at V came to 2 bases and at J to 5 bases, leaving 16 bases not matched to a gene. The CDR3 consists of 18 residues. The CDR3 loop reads CASSQKCPRENRGETQYF. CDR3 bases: TGCGCCAGCAGTCAAAAATGCCCCCGGGAAAACAGGGGGGAGACCCAGTACTTC.

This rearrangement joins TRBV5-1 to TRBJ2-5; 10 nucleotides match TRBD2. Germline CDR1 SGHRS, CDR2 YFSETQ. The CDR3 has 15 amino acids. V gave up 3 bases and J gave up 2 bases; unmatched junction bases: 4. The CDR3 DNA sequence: TGCGCCAGCAGCTCCCAGCGGGGGGGTCAAGAGACCCAGTACTTC. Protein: CASSSQRGGQETQYF.

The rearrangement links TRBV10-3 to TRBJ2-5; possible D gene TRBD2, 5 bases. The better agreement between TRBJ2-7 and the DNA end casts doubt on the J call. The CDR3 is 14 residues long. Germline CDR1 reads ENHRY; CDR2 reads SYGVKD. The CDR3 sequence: CAISAEGGSYEQYF. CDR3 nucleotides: TGTGCCATCAGTGCAGAGGGCGGCTCCTACGAGCAGTACTTC.

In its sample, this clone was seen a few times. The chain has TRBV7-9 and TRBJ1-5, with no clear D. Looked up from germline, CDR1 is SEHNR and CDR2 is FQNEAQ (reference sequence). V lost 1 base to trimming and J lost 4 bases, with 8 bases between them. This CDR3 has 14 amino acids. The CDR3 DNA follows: TGTGCCAGCAGCTTAGACGGGTTTAATCAGCCCCAGCATTTT. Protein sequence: CASSLDGFNQPQHF.

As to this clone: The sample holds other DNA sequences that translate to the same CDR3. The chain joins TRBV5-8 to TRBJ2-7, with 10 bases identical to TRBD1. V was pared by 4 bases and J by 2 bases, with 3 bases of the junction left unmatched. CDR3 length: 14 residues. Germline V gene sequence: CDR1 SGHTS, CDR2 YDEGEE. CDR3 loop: CASSRGQGAYEQYF. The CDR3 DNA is TGTGCCAGCAGCCGCGGACAGGGGGCCTACGAGCAGTACTTC.

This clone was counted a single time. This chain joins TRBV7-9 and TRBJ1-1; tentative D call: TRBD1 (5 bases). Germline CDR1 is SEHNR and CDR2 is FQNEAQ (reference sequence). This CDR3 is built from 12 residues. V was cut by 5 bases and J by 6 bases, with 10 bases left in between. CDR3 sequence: CASSPGTSEAFF. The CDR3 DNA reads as TGTGCCAGCAGCCCCGGGACTTCTGAAGCTTTCTTT.

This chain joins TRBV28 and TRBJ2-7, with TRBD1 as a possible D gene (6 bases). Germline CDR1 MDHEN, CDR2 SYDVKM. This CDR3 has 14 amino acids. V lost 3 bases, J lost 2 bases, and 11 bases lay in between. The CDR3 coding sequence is TGTGCCAGCAGTTTGTCCAAGGGGGCCTACGAGCAGTACTTC. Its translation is CASSLSKGAYEQYF.

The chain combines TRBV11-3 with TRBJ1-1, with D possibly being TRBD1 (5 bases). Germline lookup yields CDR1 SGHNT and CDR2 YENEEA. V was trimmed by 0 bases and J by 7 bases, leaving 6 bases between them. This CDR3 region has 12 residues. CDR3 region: CASSLDTGEAFF. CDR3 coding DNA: TGTGCCAGCAGCTTAGATACAGGTGAAGCTTTCTTT.

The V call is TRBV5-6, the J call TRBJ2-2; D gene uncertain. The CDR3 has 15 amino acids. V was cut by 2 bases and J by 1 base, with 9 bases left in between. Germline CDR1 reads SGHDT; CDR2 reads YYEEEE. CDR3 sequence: CASSLTVGNTGELFF. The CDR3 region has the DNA TGTGCCAGCAGCTTAACAGTAGGGAACACCGGGGAGCTGTTTTTT.

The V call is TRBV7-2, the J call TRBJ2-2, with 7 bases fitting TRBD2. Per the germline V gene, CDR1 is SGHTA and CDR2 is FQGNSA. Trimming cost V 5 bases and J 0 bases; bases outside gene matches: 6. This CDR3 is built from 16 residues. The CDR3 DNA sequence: TGTGCCAGCAGCGCATCCGGGACTACGAACACCGGGGAGCTGTTTTTT. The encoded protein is CASSASGTTNTGELFF.

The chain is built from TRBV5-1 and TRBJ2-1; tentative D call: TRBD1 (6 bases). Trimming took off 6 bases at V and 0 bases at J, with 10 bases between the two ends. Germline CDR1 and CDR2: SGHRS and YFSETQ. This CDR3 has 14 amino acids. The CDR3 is CASNDRNSYNEQFF. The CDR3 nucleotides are TGCGCCAGCAACGACAGGAACTCCTACAATGAGCAGTTCTTC.

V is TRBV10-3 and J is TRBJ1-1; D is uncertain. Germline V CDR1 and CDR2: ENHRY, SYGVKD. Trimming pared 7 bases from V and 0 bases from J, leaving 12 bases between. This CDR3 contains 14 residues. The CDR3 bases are TGTGCCATCAAAGAAAAACAGCTGAACACTGAAGCTTTCTTT. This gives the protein CAIKEKQLNTEAFF.

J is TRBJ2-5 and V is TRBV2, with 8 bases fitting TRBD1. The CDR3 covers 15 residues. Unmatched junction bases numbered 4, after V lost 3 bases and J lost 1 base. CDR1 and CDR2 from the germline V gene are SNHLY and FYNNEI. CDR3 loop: CASSEQGARQETQYF. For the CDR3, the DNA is TGTGCCAGCAGTGAGCAGGGGGCTCGCCAAGAGACCCAGTACTTC.

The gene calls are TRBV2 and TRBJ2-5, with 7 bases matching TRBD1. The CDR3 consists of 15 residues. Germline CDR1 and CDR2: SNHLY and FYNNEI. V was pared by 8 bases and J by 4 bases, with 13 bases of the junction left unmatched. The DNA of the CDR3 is TGTGCCAGCTGTAGTACAGGGGATTTGAGAGAGACCCAGTACTTC. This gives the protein CASCSTGDLRETQYF.

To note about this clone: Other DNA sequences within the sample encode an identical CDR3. This CDR3 reads CASSPGTGGYEKLFF. The CDR3 coding sequence is TGTGCCAGCTCACCGGGGACAGGGGGCTACGAAAAACTGTTTTTT. The chain couples TRBV18 to TRBJ1-4; 12 bases are shared with TRBD1. Trimming removed 3 bases from V and 8 bases from J; junction bases left unmatched: 4. This CDR3 contains 15 residues. Germline-derived CDR1 and CDR2 are KGHSH and LQKENI.

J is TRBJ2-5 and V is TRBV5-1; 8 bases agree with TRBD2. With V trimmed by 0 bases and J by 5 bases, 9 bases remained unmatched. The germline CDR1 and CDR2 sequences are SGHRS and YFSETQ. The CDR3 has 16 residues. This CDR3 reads CASSLEASGHRETQYF. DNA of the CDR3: TGCGCCAGCAGCTTGGAGGCTAGCGGGCACCGGGAGACCCAGTACTTC.

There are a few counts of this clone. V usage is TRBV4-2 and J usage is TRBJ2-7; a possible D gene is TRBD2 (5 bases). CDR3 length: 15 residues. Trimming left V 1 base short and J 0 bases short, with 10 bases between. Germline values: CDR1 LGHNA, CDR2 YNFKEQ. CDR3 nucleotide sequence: TGTGCCAGCAGCCAAGGGAGGTCGGCCTCCTACGAGCAGTACTTC. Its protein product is CASSQGRSASYEQYF.

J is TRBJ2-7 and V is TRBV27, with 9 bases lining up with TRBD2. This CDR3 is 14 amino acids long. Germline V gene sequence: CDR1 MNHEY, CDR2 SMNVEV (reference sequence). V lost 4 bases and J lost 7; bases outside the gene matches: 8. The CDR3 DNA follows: TGTGCCAGCAGTTCTTTTGCGGGAGGGGGGGAGCAGTACTTC. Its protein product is CASSSFAGGGEQYF.